This T cell receptor beta chain was identified in a study of CD8 T cells in Susac syndrome. Study overall: When blood was drawn, patients with Susac syndrome were on intravenous immunoglobulin alone, on corticosteroids, or therapy-naive.

Definite or probable Susac syndrome was diagnosed using recently defined diagnostic criteria. TEMRA cells were enriched by FACS, while CD8+ and CD4+ T cells were obtained through a negative isolation that was performed magnetically. A quantity of about 0.5 to 1 ug RNA underwent reverse transcription using random hexamers. Amplification of TCR beta CDR3 by immunoSEQ multiplex PCR spanned 54 Vbeta and 13 Jbeta. TCRdb reanalysed the immunoSEQ multiplex PCR reads using MiXCR and keeps one entry per CDR3 protein. The repertoire holds some 200,000 distinct CDR3 sequences, about 95% seen once, with 0.16% in the top ten. The CDR3 loop spans 18 amino acids. The ends lost 5 bases at V and 3 bases at J; junction bases unmatched: 13. The V gene's germline CDR1 is SGHVS and CDR2 FQNEAQ.

The sequence derives from a human donor with Susac syndrome. The V call is TRBV7-8, the J call TRBJ1-5; 10 nucleotides match TRBD1. Sequencing was done on a sample of CD8+ T cells from PBMCs. The CDR3 coding sequence is TGTGCCAGCAGCACCGGCCCGGGACAGGGGACGAACAATCAGCCCCAGCATTTT. It yields the protein CASSTGPGQGTNNQPQHF.